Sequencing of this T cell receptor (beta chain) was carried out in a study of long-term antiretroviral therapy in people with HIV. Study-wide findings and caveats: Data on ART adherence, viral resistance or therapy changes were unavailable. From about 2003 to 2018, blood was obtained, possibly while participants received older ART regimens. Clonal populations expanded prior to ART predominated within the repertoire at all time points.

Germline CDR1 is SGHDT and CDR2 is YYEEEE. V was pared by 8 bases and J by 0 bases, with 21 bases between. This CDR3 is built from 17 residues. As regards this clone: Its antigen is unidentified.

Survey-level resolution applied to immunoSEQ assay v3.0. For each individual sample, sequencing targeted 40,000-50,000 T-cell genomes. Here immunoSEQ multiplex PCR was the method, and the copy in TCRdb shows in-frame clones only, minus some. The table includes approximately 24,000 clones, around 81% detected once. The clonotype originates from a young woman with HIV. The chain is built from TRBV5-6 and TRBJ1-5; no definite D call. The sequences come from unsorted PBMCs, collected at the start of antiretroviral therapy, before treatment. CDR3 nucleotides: TGTGCCAGTACGAAGCTCTCCAGGACGGGTAGCAATCAGCCCCAGCATTTT. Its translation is CASTKLSRTGSNQPQHF.